A single T cell receptor (beta chain) is shown here with its context. This sample stems from a study of blood T cell repertoires in COVID-19. Study-level information: Sites across the United States, Italy and Spain contributed samples from acute and convalescent COVID-19. The analysed material was cDNA or gDNA that came from T cells, B-cell-depleted T cells, or PBMCs.

CDR1 and CDR2 (germline): SGHTA, FQGNSA. Trimming removed 6 bases from V and 6 bases from J; junction bases left unmatched: 8. The CDR3 runs 13 residues. Per the original methods: Amplification of reference gene primers was used by the study to estimate nucleated cell counts. Data came from immunoSEQ multiplex PCR; TCRdb stores just in-frame clones and leaves some out. Clone size and V and J calls were adopted from that table, with D and trimming inferred from the DNA. The data contain around 40,000 clones, about 91% of them singletons. The clonotype comes from a woman of 80 years or more with acute or convalescent COVID-19. This chain joins TRBV7-2 and TRBJ2-7; TRBD1 matches at 7 bases. Sequencing was performed on peripheral blood. CDR3 nucleotides: TGTGCCAGCAGTCAAGGGGGCAGGGGCGAGCAGTACTTC. Protein product: CASSQGGRGEQYF.